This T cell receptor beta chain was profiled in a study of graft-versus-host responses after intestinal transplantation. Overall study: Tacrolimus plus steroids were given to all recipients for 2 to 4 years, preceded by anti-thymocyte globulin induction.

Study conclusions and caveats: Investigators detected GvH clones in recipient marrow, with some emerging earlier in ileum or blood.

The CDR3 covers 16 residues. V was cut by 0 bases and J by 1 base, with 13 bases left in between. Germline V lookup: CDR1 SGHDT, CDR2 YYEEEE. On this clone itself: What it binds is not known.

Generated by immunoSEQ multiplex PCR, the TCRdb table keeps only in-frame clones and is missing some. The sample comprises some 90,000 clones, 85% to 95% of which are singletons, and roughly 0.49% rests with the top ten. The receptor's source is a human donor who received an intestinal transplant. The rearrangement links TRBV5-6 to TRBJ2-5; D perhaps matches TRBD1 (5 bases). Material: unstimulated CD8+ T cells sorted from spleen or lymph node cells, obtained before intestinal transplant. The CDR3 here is CASSLVQGRVQETQYF. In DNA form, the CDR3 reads TGTGCCAGCAGCTTGGTTCAGGGTAGGGTCCAAGAGACCCAGTACTTC.